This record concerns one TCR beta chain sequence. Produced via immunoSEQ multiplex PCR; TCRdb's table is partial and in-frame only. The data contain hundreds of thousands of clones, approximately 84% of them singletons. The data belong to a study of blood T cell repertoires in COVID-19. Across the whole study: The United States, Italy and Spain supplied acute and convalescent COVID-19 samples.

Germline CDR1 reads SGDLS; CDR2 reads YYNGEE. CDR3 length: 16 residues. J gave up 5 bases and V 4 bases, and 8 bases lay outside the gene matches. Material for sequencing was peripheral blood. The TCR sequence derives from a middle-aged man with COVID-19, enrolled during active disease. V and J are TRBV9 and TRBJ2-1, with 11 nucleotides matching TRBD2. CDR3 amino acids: CASSTRLAGPNNEQFF. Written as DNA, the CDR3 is TGTGCCAGCAGCACTCGACTAGCGGGACCAAACAATGAGCAGTTCTTC. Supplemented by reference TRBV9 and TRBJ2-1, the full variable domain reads DSGVTQTPKHLITATGQRVTLRCSPRSGDLSVYWYQQSLDQGLQFLIQYYNGEERAKGNILERFSAQQFPDLHSELNLSSLELGDSALYFCASSTRLAGPNNEQFFGPGTRLTVL.